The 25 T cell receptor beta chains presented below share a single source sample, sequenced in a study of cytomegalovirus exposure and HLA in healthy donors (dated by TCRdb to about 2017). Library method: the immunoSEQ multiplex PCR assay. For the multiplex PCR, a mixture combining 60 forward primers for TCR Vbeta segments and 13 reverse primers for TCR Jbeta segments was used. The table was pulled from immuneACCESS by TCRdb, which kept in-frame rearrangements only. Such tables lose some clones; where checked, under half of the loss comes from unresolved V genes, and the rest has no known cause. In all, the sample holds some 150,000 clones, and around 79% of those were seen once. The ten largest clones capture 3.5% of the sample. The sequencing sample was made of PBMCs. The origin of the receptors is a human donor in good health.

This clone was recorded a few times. The CDR3 nucleotides read TGTGCCAGCAGTGAACAGGCCGTTAGCAATCAGCCCCAGCATTTT. Translation: CASSEQAVSNQPQHF. This chain connects TRBV6-1 to TRBJ1-5; D is ambiguous. Germline values: CDR1 MNHNS, CDR2 SASEGT. The CDR3 sequence is 15 residues long. V lost 2 bases and J 0 bases, leaving 8 bases between the germline ends.

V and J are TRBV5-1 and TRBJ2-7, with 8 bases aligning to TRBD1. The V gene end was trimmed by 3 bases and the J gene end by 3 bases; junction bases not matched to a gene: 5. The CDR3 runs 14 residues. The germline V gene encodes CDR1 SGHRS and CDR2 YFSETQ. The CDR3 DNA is TGCGCCAGCAGCTATCAGGGGGCGTACTACGAGCAGTACTTC. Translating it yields CASSYQGAYYEQYF.

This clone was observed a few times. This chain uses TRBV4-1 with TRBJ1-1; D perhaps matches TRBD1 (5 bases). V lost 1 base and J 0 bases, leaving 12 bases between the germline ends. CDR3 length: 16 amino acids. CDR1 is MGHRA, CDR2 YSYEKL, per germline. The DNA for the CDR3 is TGCGCCAGCAGCCAAGGGAGGGACTACATGAACACTGAAGCTTTCTTT. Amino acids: CASSQGRDYMNTEAFF.

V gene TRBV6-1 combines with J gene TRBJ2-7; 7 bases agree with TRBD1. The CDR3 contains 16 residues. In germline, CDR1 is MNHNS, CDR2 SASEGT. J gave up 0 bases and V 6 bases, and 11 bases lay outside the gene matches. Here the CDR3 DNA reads TGTGCCAGCAGGGAATACAGGGGCTCGAGCTCCTACGAGCAGTACTTC. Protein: CASREYRGSSSYEQYF.

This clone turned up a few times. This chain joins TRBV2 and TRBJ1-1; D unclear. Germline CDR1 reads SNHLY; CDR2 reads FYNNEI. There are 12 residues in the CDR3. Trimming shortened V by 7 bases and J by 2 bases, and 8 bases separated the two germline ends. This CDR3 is CASILTNTEAFF. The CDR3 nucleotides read TGTGCCAGCATACTAACCAACACTGAAGCTTTCTTT.

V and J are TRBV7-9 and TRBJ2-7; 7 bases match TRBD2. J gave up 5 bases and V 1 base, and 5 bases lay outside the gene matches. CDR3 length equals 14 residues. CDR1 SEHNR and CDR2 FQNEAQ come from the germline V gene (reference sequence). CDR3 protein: CASSLGRGTDEQYF. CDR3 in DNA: TGTGCCAGCAGCTTAGGGCGGGGGACCGACGAGCAGTACTTC.

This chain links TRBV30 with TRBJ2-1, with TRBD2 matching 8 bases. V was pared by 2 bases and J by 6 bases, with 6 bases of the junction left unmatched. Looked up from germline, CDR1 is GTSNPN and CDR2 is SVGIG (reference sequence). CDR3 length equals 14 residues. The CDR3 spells CAWSTGGPGNEQFF. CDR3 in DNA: TGTGCCTGGAGTACGGGGGGGCCGGGCAATGAGCAGTTCTTC.

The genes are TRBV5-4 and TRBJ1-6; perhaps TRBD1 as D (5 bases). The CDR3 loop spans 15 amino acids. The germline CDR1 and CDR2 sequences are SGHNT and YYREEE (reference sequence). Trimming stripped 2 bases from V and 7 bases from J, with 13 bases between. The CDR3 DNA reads TGTGCCAGCAGCTTTGGGGGGATCGGAAATTCACCCCTCCACTTT. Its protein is CASSFGGIGNSPLHF.

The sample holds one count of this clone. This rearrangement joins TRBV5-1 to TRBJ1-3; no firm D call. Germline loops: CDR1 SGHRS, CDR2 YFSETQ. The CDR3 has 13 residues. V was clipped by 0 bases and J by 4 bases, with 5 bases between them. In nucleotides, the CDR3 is TGCGCCAGCAGCTTGGCCGCGGGAAACACCATATATTTT. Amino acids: CASSLAAGNTIYF.

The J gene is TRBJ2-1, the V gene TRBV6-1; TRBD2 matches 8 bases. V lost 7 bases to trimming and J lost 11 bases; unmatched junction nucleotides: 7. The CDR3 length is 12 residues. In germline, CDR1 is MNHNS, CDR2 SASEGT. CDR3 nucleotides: TGTGCCAGCACCGGGACTAGGTGTCAGCAGTTCTTC. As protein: CASTGTRCQQFF.

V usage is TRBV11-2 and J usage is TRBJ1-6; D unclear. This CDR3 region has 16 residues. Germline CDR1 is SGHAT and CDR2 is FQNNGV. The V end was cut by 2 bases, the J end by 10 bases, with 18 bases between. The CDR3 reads CASSLTPPSSGSPLHF. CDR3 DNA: TGTGCCAGCAGCTTAACCCCGCCATCATCGGGGTCACCCCTCCACTTT.

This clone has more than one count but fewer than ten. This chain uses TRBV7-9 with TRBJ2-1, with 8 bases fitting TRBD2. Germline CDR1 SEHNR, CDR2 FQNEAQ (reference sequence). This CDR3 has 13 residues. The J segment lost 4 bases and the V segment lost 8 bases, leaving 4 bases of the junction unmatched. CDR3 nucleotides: TGTGCCAGCGGCGGGGGGCGTTACAATGAGCAGTTCTTC. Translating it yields CASGGGRYNEQFF. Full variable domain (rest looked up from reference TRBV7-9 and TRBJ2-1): DTGVSQNPRHKITKRGQNVTFRCDPISEHNRLYWYRQTLGQGPEFLTYFQNEAQLEKSRLLSDRFSAERPKGSFSTLEIQRTEQGDSAMYLCASGGGRYNEQFFGPGTRLTVL.

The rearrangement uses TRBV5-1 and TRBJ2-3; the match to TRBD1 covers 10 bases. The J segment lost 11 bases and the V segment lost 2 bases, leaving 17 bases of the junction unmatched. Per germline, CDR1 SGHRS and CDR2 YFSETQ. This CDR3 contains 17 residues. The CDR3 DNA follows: TGCGCCAGCAGCTTAGATACTGGGACAGGGGTTTCACAACGGCAGTATTTT. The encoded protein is CASSLDTGTGVSQRQYF.

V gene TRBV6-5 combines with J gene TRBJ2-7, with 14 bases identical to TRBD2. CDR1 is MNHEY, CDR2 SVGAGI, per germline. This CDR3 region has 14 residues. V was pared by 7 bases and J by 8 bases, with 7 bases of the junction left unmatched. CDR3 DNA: TGTGCCAGCAAACTGGGACTAGCGGGGGACCAGCAGTACTTC. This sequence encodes CASKLGLAGDQQYF.

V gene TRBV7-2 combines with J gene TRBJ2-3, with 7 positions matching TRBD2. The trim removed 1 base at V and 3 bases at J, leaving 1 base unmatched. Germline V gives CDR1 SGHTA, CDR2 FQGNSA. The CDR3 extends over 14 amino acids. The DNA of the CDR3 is TGTGCCAGCAGCTTAGTCGGGAGGACAGATACGCAGTATTTT. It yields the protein CASSLVGRTDTQYF.

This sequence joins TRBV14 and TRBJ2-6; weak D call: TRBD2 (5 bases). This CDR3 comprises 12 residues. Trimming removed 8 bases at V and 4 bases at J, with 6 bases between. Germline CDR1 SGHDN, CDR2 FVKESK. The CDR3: CASSGGANVLTF. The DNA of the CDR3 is TGTGCCAGCTCGGGGGGGGCCAACGTCCTGACTTTC. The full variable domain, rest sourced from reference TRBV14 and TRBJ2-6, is EAGVTQFPSHSVIEKGQTVTLRCDPISGHDNLYWYRRVMGKEIKFLLHFVKESKQDESGMPNNRFLAERTGGTYSTLKVQPAELEDSGVYFCASSGGANVLTFGAGSRLTVL.

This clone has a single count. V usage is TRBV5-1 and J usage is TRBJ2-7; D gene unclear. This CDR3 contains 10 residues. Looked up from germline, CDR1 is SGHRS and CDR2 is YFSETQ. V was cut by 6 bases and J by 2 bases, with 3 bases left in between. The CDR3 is CASTTYEQYF. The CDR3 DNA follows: TGCGCCAGCACCACCTACGAGCAGTACTTC. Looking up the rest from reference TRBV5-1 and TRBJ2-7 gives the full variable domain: KAGVTQTPRYLIKTRGQQVTLSCSPISGHRSVSWYQQTPGQGLQFLFEYFSETQRNKGNFPGRFSGRQFSNSRSEMNVSTLELGDSALYLCASTTYEQYFGPGTRLTVT.

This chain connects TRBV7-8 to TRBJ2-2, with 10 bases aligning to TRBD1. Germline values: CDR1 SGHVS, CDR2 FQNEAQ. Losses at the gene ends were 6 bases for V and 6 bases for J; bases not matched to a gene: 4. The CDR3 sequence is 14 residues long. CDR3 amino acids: CASRGTGAPGELFF. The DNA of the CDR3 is TGTGCCAGCAGGGGGACAGGGGCCCCCGGGGAGCTGTTTTTT. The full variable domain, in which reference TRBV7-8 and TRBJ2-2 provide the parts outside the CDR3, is GAGVSQSPRYKVAKRGQDVALRCDPISGHVSLFWYQQALGQGPEFLTYFQNEAQLDKSGLPSDRFFAERPEGSVSTLKIQRTQQEDSAVYLCASRGTGAPGELFFGEGSRLTVL.

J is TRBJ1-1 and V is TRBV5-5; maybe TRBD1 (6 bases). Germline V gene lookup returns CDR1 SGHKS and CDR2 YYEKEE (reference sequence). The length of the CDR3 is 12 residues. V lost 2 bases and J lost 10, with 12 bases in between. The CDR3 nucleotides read TGTGCCAGCAGCTTTCCCAGGGGCACAGCTTTCTTT. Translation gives CASSFPRGTAFF.

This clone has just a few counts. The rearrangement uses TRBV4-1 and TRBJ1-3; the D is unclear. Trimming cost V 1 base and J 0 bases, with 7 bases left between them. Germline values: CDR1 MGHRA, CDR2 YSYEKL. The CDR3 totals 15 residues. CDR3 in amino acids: CASSQVQPSGNTIYF. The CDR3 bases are TGCGCCAGCAGCCAAGTACAGCCCTCTGGAAACACCATATATTTT.

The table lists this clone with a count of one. In DNA, the CDR3 is TGTGCCAGCTTCACGAGGGTTTTTGCCGGGGAGCTGTTTTTT. It translates to CASFTRVFAGELFF. The chain carries TRBV5-6 and TRBJ2-2; TRBD2 might be the D (5 bases). Germline V gene data show CDR1 as SGHDT and CDR2 as YYEEEE. The V end was cut by 7 bases, the J end by 6 bases, with 16 bases between. This CDR3 region has 14 residues.

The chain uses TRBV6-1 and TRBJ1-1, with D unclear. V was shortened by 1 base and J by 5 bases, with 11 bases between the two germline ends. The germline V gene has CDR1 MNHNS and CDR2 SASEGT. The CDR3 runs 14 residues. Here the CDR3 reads CASSEGTRGTEAFF. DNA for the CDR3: TGTGCCAGCAGTGAAGGGACGAGAGGGACTGAAGCTTTCTTT.

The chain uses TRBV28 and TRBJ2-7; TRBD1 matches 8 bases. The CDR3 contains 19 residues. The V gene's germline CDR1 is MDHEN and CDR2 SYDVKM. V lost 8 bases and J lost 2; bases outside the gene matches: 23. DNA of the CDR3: TGTGCCAGCCTCACGGGTTGGACAGGGAGAACGGTCCCCACCTACGAGCAGTACTTC. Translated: CASLTGWTGRTVPTYEQYF.

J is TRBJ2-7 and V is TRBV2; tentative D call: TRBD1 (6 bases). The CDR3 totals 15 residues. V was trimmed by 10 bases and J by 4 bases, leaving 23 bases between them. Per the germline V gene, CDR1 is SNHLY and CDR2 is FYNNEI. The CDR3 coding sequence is TGTGCCACCAAAGAATCCACAGGGATTCTATACGAGCAGTACTTC. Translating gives CATKESTGILYEQYF.

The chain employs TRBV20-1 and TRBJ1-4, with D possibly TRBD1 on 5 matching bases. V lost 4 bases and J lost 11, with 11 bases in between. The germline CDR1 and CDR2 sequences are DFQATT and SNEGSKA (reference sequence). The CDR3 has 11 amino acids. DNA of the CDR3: TGCAGTGCTACGCTGACAGCTAAACTGTTTTTT. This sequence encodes CSATLTAKLFF.